Below, 17 T cell receptor beta chains from the same sample are listed, as sequenced in a study of control samples from healthy donors and cancer patients. This table comes from immunoSEQ multiplex PCR, and its TCRdb copy is limited to in-frame clones, with some not included. The data show approximately 98,000 clones, around 80% seen once. The sample consisted of blood. Receptor source: a man aged 18 to 35 in good health.

The chain has TRBV4-3 and TRBJ2-3; 8 positions agree with TRBD2. In germline, CDR1 is LGHNA, CDR2 YSLEER. The CDR3 has 19 amino acids. Trimming cost V 0 bases and J 2 bases; bases outside gene matches: 13. In DNA form, the CDR3 reads TGCGCCAGCAGCCAAGAGCCCTCGCTTAGCGGGGTACCCACAGATACGCAGTATTTT. Translation gives CASSQEPSLSGVPTDTQYF.

This chain joins TRBV6-4 and TRBJ2-2; 7 bases align to TRBD2. The germline V gene has CDR1 MRHNA and CDR2 SNTAGT. CDR3 size: 13 residues. The trim removed 6 bases at V and 4 bases at J, leaving 2 bases unmatched. CDR3 coding DNA: TGTGCCAGCAGCGGGGGGTTCACCGGGGAGCTGTTTTTT. It yields the protein CASSGGFTGELFF.

The rearrangement uses TRBV10-3 and TRBJ2-1; D remains unclear. The germline gives CDR1 ENHRY, CDR2 SYGVKD. The CDR3 extends over 13 amino acids. V lost 1 base and J 5 bases, leaving 6 bases between the germline ends. The CDR3 loop is CAISEYPDNEQFF. The CDR3, as DNA: TGTGCCATCAGTGAGTATCCGGACAATGAGCAGTTCTTC.

In its sample, this clone was seen once. The chain couples TRBV5-1 to TRBJ2-3, with 7 bases aligning to TRBD1. Germline V CDR1 and CDR2: SGHRS, YFSETQ. V shed 4 bases and J 4 bases; nucleotides not matched to a gene: 9. The CDR3 is made up of 15 amino acids. As DNA, the CDR3 is TGCGCCAGCAGCCCCAGACAGGGCCAGGCAGATACGCAGTATTTT. Protein product: CASSPRQGQADTQYF.

The genes are TRBV15 and TRBJ1-1; a possible D gene is TRBD1 (6 bases). V lost 0 bases and J lost 3, with 11 bases in between. Germline V lookup: CDR1 LNHNV, CDR2 YYDKDF (reference sequence). The CDR3 totals 15 residues. CDR3 nucleotides: TGTGCCACCAGCAGAGAAGAGGGGGGAGACACTGAAGCTTTCTTT. It is translated as CATSREEGGDTEAFF.

This chain connects TRBV5-1 to TRBJ1-4, with D hard to call. CDR3 length: 14 residues. V was trimmed by 7 bases and J by 5 bases, leaving 15 bases between them. The germline V gene has CDR1 SGHRS and CDR2 YFSETQ. The CDR3 region is CASFLTKVNEKLFF. CDR3 bases: TGCGCCAGCTTCCTGACCAAAGTAAATGAAAAACTGTTTTTT.

V and J are TRBV29-1 and TRBJ2-1, with 11 bases that match TRBD1. V shed 4 bases and J 7 bases; nucleotides not matched to a gene: 6. This CDR3 contains 14 residues. CDR1 and CDR2 from the germline V gene are SQVTM and ANQGSEA. The CDR3 is CSVVGQGDWNEQFF. CDR3 DNA sequence: TGCAGCGTTGTGGGACAGGGGGATTGGAATGAGCAGTTCTTC.

At least ten counts were recorded for this clone. The chain is built from TRBV10-3 and TRBJ2-3, with 10 bases matching TRBD2. The J segment lost 5 bases and the V segment lost 2 bases, leaving 7 bases of the junction unmatched. There are 16 residues in the CDR3. CDR1 and CDR2 from the germline V gene are ENHRY and SYGVKD. The CDR3 loop reads CAISERSGGAGDTQYF. The DNA for the CDR3 is TGTGCCATCAGTGAGAGGAGCGGGGGGGCCGGAGATACGCAGTATTTT.

The table lists this clone with a count of one. V is TRBV19 and J is TRBJ2-7; 7 bases are a match to TRBD2. Per germline, CDR1 LNHDA and CDR2 SQIVND (reference sequence). CDR3 length: 13 residues. V trimming: 5 bases; J trimming: 3 bases; junction bases outside the gene matches: 4. The CDR3 DNA reads as TGTGCCAGTAGTGCCAGGGAGGGCTACGAGCAGTACGTC. Protein: CASSAREGYEQYV.

The gene calls are TRBV13 and TRBJ2-3; 8 bases line up with TRBD2. The CDR3 sequence is 16 residues long. Germline lookup yields CDR1 PRHDT and CDR2 FYEKMQ (reference sequence). V shed 4 bases, J shed 2 bases, and the junction held 8 bases outside the gene matches. CDR3 sequence (DNA): TGTGCCAGCAGCTCCTCCGAGCGGGAGAACACAGATACGCAGTATTTT. Its protein is CASSSSERENTDTQYF.

V gene TRBV2 combines with J gene TRBJ1-5, with D unresolved. V lost 7 bases and J 0 bases, leaving 10 bases between the germline ends. The CDR3 extends over 14 amino acids. Germline V lookup: CDR1 SNHLY, CDR2 FYNNEI. CDR3 sequence (DNA): TGTGCCAGCAAGGGCTCGTATAGCAATCAGCCCCAGCATTTT. Amino acids: CASKGSYSNQPQHF.

CDR3: CASSLSRTEPDYGYTF. The CDR3 nucleotides are TGTGCCAGCAGCCTAAGCCGGACGGAACCCGACTATGGCTACACCTTC. The V and J genes are TRBV9 and TRBJ1-2; D ambiguous. V dropped 4 bases and J dropped 3 bases, with 19 bases sitting between them. There are 16 residues in the CDR3. The V gene's germline CDR1 is SGDLS and CDR2 YYNGEE. Drawing the rest from reference TRBV9 and TRBJ1-2, the complete variable domain is DSGVTQTPKHLITATGQRVTLRCSPRSGDLSVYWYQQSLDQGLQFLIQYYNGEERAKGNILERFSAQQFPDLHSELNLSSLELGDSALYFCASSLSRTEPDYGYTFGSGTRLTVV.

The chain couples TRBV10-2 to TRBJ2-3; D is possibly TRBD2 (7 bases). Germline values: CDR1 WSHSY, CDR2 SAAADI. This CDR3 has 16 residues. Trimming cost V 3 bases and J 3 bases, with 16 bases left between them. In DNA form, the CDR3 reads TGCGCCAGCAGTGAAGGGTCGAGGGGGGGAACAGATACGCAGTATTTT. Residues: CASSEGSRGGTDTQYF.

The rearrangement uses TRBV9 and TRBJ1-1; no clear D. V was pared by 0 bases and J by 1 base, with 7 bases between. Germline V CDR1 and CDR2: SGDLS, YYNGEE. The CDR3 has 14 amino acids. The CDR3, as DNA: TGTGCCAGCAGCGTAGGACGAGGGAACACTGAAGCTTTCTTT. Translation gives CASSVGRGNTEAFF. The whole variable domain, remainder taken from reference TRBV9 and TRBJ1-1, is DSGVTQTPKHLITATGQRVTLRCSPRSGDLSVYWYQQSLDQGLQFLIQYYNGEERAKGNILERFSAQQFPDLHSELNLSSLELGDSALYFCASSVGRGNTEAFFGQGTRLTVV.

The rearrangement links TRBV7-6 to TRBJ1-1; D unclear. This CDR3 contains 15 residues. Trimming removed 2 bases at V and 3 bases at J, with 13 bases between. Looked up from germline, CDR1 is SGHVS and CDR2 is FNYEAQ. Written as DNA, the CDR3 is TGTGCCAGCAGCTTACGCTCTTCAGGTGACACTGAAGCTTTCTTT. This gives the protein CASSLRSSGDTEAFF.

This clone was seen just once. The chain carries TRBV19 and TRBJ1-4; 8 bases are shared with TRBD1. This CDR3 is built from 15 residues. V shed 5 bases, J shed 4 bases, and the junction held 6 bases outside the gene matches. CDR1 is LNHDA, CDR2 SQIVND, per germline (reference sequence). CDR3 nucleotides: TGTGCCAGTAGTCCCAGGGGGCATGGTAATGAAAAACTGTTTTTT. Protein: CASSPRGHGNEKLFF.

The chain employs TRBV30 and TRBJ1-1; no reliable D call. This CDR3 has 11 amino acids. Germline CDR1 and CDR2: GTSNPN and SVGIG (reference sequence). V was clipped by 1 base and J by 3 bases, with 3 bases between them. CDR3: CAWSGHTEAFF. The DNA for the CDR3 is TGTGCCTGGAGTGGCCACACTGAAGCTTTCTTT.